This TCR beta chain was sequenced for a study of T cells in Graves' hyperthyroidism and ophthalmopathy. On the study more broadly: Staff took peripheral blood when the initial diagnosis was made, before any treatment began.

This clonotype was observed many times. RNA transcripts were the template for amplifying TCR beta CDR3 regions. In the first-round RT-PCR of the TCR CDR3, the HTBI primer set was used. TCRdb re-called the multiplex PCR reads with MiXCR, one entry per CDR3 protein. The data hold approximately 710,000 distinct CDR3 sequences, with around a sixth observed a single time. The germline V and J ends were trimmed by 6 bases and 1 base, with 13 bases remaining between them. This CDR3 contains 14 residues. The germline V gene has CDR1 MNHEY and CDR2 SMNVEV (reference sequence). A 10 ml volume of fresh peripheral blood provided the PBMCs.

Sequencing was performed on blood. The sequence derives from a man over 45 with Graves' hyperthyroidism. V usage is TRBV27 and J usage is TRBJ2-7; D unresolved. The chain's CDR3 is CASRVRPQSYEQYF. In DNA form, the CDR3 reads TGTGCCAGCAGAGTACGGCCACAATCCTACGAGCAGTACTTC.